The present entry profiles one TCR beta chain with its context. In germline, CDR1 is KGHSH, CDR2 LQKENI. Trimming removed 2 bases from V and 4 bases from J, with 12 bases in between. The CDR3 is made up of 16 amino acids. These data belong to a study of blood T cell repertoires in COVID-19. Whole-study context: Sites across the United States, Italy and Spain contributed samples from acute and convalescent COVID-19. PBMCs, B-cell-depleted T cells, or T cells were the source of the cDNA or gDNA that made up the material.

Per the study methods: Quantification of nucleated cells was approximated via reference gene primer amplification. Measured with immunoSEQ multiplex PCR; TCRdb has only the in-frame clones, and not every one. Clone size and V and J calls were adopted from that table, with D and trimming inferred from the DNA. The table has over 400,000 clones, more than 80% seen once. This receptor was taken from a woman in her 30s with active or convalescent COVID-19. This chain connects TRBV18 to TRBJ2-6; D is unclear. Sequenced sample: peripheral blood. CDR3 DNA sequence: TGTGCCAGCTCACCATCCGTAGCAGCGGGGGCCAACGTCCTGACTTTC. It yields the protein CASSPSVAAGANVLTF.